The 25 T cell receptor beta chains below were found in one sample sequenced in a study of blood T cell repertoires in COVID-19. Assay used: immunoSEQ multiplex PCR; TCRdb lists only in-frame clones, some missing. The profile shows 150,000 to 200,000 clones, approximately 90% of them singletons. Sequenced material: PBMCs or T cells enriched from blood (not recorded which). The receptors here all came from a woman aged 25-40 years who had recovered from COVID-19.

The chain couples TRBV9 to TRBJ2-5; 11 nucleotides agree with TRBD2. There are 16 residues in the CDR3. Trimming at V came to 4 bases and at J to 5 bases, leaving 10 bases not matched to a gene. In germline, CDR1 is SGDLS, CDR2 YYNGEE. In DNA form, the CDR3 reads TGTGCCAGCAGCCCAGGACTAGCGGGTTCTCAGGAGACCCAGTACTTC. Protein product: CASSPGLAGSQETQYF.

The chain has TRBV11-3 and TRBJ1-1, with D unclear. Trimming took off 5 bases at V and 5 bases at J, with 21 bases between the two ends. CDR3 length: 16 amino acids. Germline assignment: CDR1 SGHNT and CDR2 YENEEA. The CDR3 region has the DNA TGTGCCAGCAGCCTACCCTTCTCGGGGAGAGGAACTGAAGCTTTCTTT. As protein: CASSLPFSGRGTEAFF.

V and J are TRBV6-5 and TRBJ1-1; tentative D call: TRBD1 (5 bases). Germline-derived CDR1 and CDR2 are MNHEY and SVGAGI. The CDR3 totals 12 residues. Between the trimmed V and J ends, which lost 7 bases and 7 bases, there was a span of 13 bases. The CDR3 protein is CASTSRGGEAFF. The CDR3, as DNA: TGTGCCAGCACCTCTAGGGGTGGTGAAGCTTTCTTT.

The CDR3 loop is CASSYRLARETQYF. The CDR3 DNA follows: TGTGCCAGCAGTTACCGACTAGCGAGGGAGACCCAGTACTTC. The chain combines TRBV6-5 with TRBJ2-5, with 8 bases aligning to TRBD2. The CDR3 totals 14 residues. The germline gives CDR1 MNHEY, CDR2 SVGAGI. V was pared by 2 bases and J by 5 bases, with 4 bases of the junction left unmatched.

The rearrangement joins TRBV11-2 to TRBJ1-2; possibly TRBD1 for D (5 bases). The CDR3 totals 16 residues. Between the trimmed V and J ends, which lost 4 bases and 5 bases, there was a span of 20 bases. Per germline, CDR1 SGHAT and CDR2 FQNNGV. The CDR3 sequence: CASSSLRKGSSYGYTF. CDR3 bases: TGTGCCAGCAGCTCCCTCCGGAAGGGGTCATCTTATGGCTACACCTTC.

The genes are TRBV28 and TRBJ2-5; possibly TRBD1 for D (6 bases). CDR3 length equals 16 residues. Germline-derived CDR1 and CDR2 are MDHEN and SYDVKM. Trimming pared 1 base from V and 2 bases from J, leaving 14 bases between. CDR3 protein: CASSLLGRGLQETQYF. The CDR3 coding sequence is TGTGCCAGCAGTTTATTGGGCAGGGGCCTTCAAGAGACCCAGTACTTC.

The chain links TRBV12-3 or TRBV12-4 to TRBJ2-7; unclear D gene. This CDR3 contains 12 residues. Trimming stripped 2 bases from V and 5 bases from J, with 7 bases between. CDR3 protein: CASSLYGDEQYF. The DNA of the CDR3 is TGTGCCAGCAGTTTATATGGAGACGAGCAGTACTTC.

The V and J genes are TRBV5-5 and TRBJ2-1, with 15 bases fitting TRBD2. CDR1 is SGHKS, CDR2 YYEKEE, per germline (reference sequence). The CDR3 has 18 residues. V lost 6 bases, J lost 0 bases, and 7 bases stayed unmatched. The CDR3 bases are TGTGCCAGCATCACCGGGACTAGCGGGAGGCTCTCCTACAATGAGCAGTTCTTC. This translates into CASITGTSGRLSYNEQFF.

The V call is TRBV24-1, the J call TRBJ2-1; TRBD1 matches 10 bases. There are 16 residues in the CDR3. The junction had 7 bases not matched to a gene; V was cut back by 4 bases and J by 5 bases. Germline V gene sequence: CDR1 KGHDR, CDR2 SFDVKD. CDR3 loop: CATSDYSGTGDNEQFF. DNA for the CDR3: TGTGCCACCAGTGACTACTCCGGGACAGGGGACAATGAGCAGTTCTTC.

This chain links TRBV28 with TRBJ2-3; TRBD2 matches 11 bases. CDR3 length equals 15 residues. Looked up from germline, CDR1 is MDHEN and CDR2 is SYDVKM. With V trimmed by 8 bases and J by 5 bases, 9 bases remained unmatched. The CDR3 spells CASRRSGREGDTQYF. CDR3 DNA: TGTGCCAGCCGACGTAGCGGGAGGGAGGGAGATACGCAGTATTTT.

CDR3 DNA sequence: TGTGCCAGCAGCTTGGGCAGGGGGCTCAATGGCTACACCTTC. Amino acids: CASSLGRGLNGYTF. The chain combines TRBV5-4 with TRBJ1-2; 8 nucleotides match TRBD1. Looked up from germline, CDR1 is SGHNT and CDR2 is YYREEE (reference sequence). This CDR3 comprises 14 residues. Trimming removed 0 bases from V and 6 bases from J; junction bases left unmatched: 4.

V is TRBV2 and J is TRBJ2-1; no clear D. The V gene's germline CDR1 is SNHLY and CDR2 FYNNEI. The CDR3 extends over 15 amino acids. Trimming shortened V by 4 bases and J by 0 bases, and 10 bases separated the two germline ends. CDR3 residues: CASSAKQSSYNEQFF. The CDR3 DNA is TGTGCCAGCAGTGCGAAACAGAGCTCCTACAATGAGCAGTTCTTC.

The chain links TRBV5-1 to TRBJ2-1; 8 positions agree with TRBD1. Germline V gene sequence: CDR1 SGHRS, CDR2 YFSETQ. The CDR3 covers 13 residues. The V segment lost 7 bases and the J segment 4 bases; nucleotides outside the gene matches: 4. CDR3 DNA sequence: TGCGCCAGCGGACAGGGTAGTTACAATGAGCAGTTCTTC. Protein sequence: CASGQGSYNEQFF.

In DNA, the CDR3 is TGTGCCAGCCTCGGGTCAGGGATATACAATGAGCAGTTCTTC. This translates into CASLGSGIYNEQFF. The chain has TRBV5-6 and TRBJ2-1; perhaps TRBD1 as D (5 bases). The CDR3 consists of 14 residues. In germline, CDR1 is SGHDT, CDR2 YYEEEE. Trimming pared 7 bases from V and 4 bases from J, leaving 15 bases between.

This sequence joins TRBV7-2 and TRBJ2-2; D uncertain. The germline gives CDR1 SGHTA, CDR2 FQGNSA. This CDR3 has 14 amino acids. V dropped 3 bases and J dropped 5 bases, with 10 bases sitting between them. The DNA of the CDR3 is TGTGCCAGCAGCTTTTTTTACGGGACCGGGGAGCTGTTTTTT. Protein: CASSFFYGTGELFF.

This rearrangement joins TRBV30 to TRBJ2-1; 7 nucleotides agree with TRBD1. V lost 1 base, J lost 8 bases, and 8 bases stayed unmatched. The CDR3 covers 14 residues. Germline V CDR1 and CDR2: GTSNPN, SVGIG (reference sequence). The CDR3 DNA reads as TGTGCCTGGAGTGGACAGGGAACTGGCTATGAGCAGTTCTTC. Protein product: CAWSGQGTGYEQFF.

The V call is TRBV7-2, the J call TRBJ1-6; 7 nucleotides line up with TRBD1. The CDR3 runs 15 residues. V gave up 5 bases and J gave up 7 bases; unmatched junction bases: 8. Per the germline V gene, CDR1 is SGHTA and CDR2 is FQGNSA. The CDR3 DNA reads as TGTGCCAGCAGCCGGGACAGCATGGGAAATTCACCCCTCCACTTT. Amino acid sequence: CASSRDSMGNSPLHF.

The chain links TRBV27 to TRBJ2-6; 8 bases match TRBD1. Unmatched junction bases numbered 6, after V lost 0 bases and J lost 2 bases. Germline CDR1 MNHEY, CDR2 SMNVEV (reference sequence). This CDR3 contains 18 residues. This CDR3 is CASSLSKQGAPGANVLTF. DNA for the CDR3: TGTGCCAGCAGTTTATCGAAGCAGGGGGCGCCTGGGGCCAACGTCCTGACTTTC.

V is TRBV30 and J is TRBJ1-1; 8 nucleotides line up with TRBD1. The germline gives CDR1 GTSNPN, CDR2 SVGIG (reference sequence). The CDR3 runs to 17 residues. Trimming removed 1 base from V and 8 bases from J; junction bases left unmatched: 18. The CDR3 loop reads CAWSGPQMGQVLDEAFF. The CDR3 DNA reads TGTGCCTGGAGTGGGCCGCAAATGGGACAGGTATTAGACGAAGCTTTCTTT.

The chain uses TRBV20-1 and TRBJ1-4; no firm D call. Germline V gene lookup returns CDR1 DFQATT and CDR2 SNEGSKA (reference sequence). The CDR3 is 14 residues long. V gave up 3 bases and J gave up 0 bases, with 8 bases separating them. DNA for the CDR3: TGCAGTGCTAGTCGGGATGCAACTAATGAAAAACTGTTTTTT. Its protein product is CSASRDATNEKLFF.

Concerning this clone itself: The same CDR3 can be traced to other DNA sequences in this sample. V usage is TRBV7-9 and J usage is TRBJ1-1; a possible D gene is TRBD1 (5 bases). The CDR3 consists of 13 residues. Germline CDR1 and CDR2: SEHNR and FQNEAQ (reference sequence). The V and J ends lost 3 bases and 1 base respectively, with 6 bases between them. The CDR3 sequence: CASSFTGNTEAFF. The DNA of the CDR3 is TGTGCCAGCAGCTTTACAGGGAACACTGAAGCTTTCTTT.

The chain carries TRBV5-5 and TRBJ1-5, with unresolved D. Trimming cost V 0 bases and J 4 bases, with 11 bases left between them. The CDR3 is made up of 15 amino acids. The germline gives CDR1 SGHKS, CDR2 YYEKEE (reference sequence). The CDR3, as DNA: TGTGCCAGCAGCTTGGGAGGGTCGCCAAATCAGCCCCAGCATTTT. Its translation: CASSLGGSPNQPQHF. Complete variable domain (other parts from reference TRBV5-5 and TRBJ1-5): DAGVTQSPTHLIKTRGQQVTLRCSPISGHKSVSWYQQVLGQGPQFIFQYYEKEERGRGNFPDRFSARQFPNYSSELNVNALLLGDSALYLCASSLGGSPNQPQHFGDGTRLSIL.

The chain is built from TRBV2 and TRBJ2-7, with D perhaps matching TRBD1 (5 bases). Germline CDR1 SNHLY, CDR2 FYNNEI. The ends were cut back, 6 bases at V and 0 bases at J, with 9 bases in the middle. The CDR3 length is 13 residues. The CDR3 DNA reads TGTGCCAGCAGACAGGCCTTCTCCTACGAGCAGTACTTC. As protein: CASRQAFSYEQYF.

This chain links TRBV14 with TRBJ2-3; 7 nucleotides agree with TRBD1. V trimming: 5 bases; J trimming: 2 bases; junction bases outside the gene matches: 7. Germline values: CDR1 SGHDN, CDR2 FVKESK. This CDR3 is 15 amino acids long. DNA of the CDR3: TGTGCCAGCAGCGCACCGGGACAGAACACAGATACGCAGTATTTT. It encodes CASSAPGQNTDTQYF.

The chain couples TRBV10-3 to TRBJ1-2; TRBD1 matches 10 bases. CDR1 and CDR2 from the germline V gene are ENHRY and SYGVKD. The length of the CDR3 is 13 residues. V shed 6 bases and J 7 bases; nucleotides not matched to a gene: 5. This chain's CDR3 is CAISSGQGLGYTF. The CDR3 nucleotides read TGTGCCATCAGCTCGGGACAGGGGCTTGGCTACACCTTC.